These 18 T cell receptor beta chains came from one sample sequenced in a study of T-cell reconstitution after alpha-beta-depleted transplantation in children. Regarding the study as a whole: Most T-cell counts and diversity one year after the transplant came from T cells that were newly produced.

During its preparation, the TCRbeta library received unique molecular identifiers. TCRdb re-called the PCR reads with MiXCR, one entry per CDR3 protein. Of 250,000 to 300,000 distinct CDR3 sequences detected, roughly 7.8% appear once; the ten largest clones hold about 9.1%. Their recognized antigens are unknown. The source was peripheral blood, collected 360 days after TCRalphabeta/CD19-depleted stem cell transplant. The origin of the receptors is a female patient aged 2-10 years who had a stem cell transplant for Fanconi anemia, so the T cells may come from the graft donor.

This clonotype was recorded at least ten times. The CDR3 nucleotides are TGCGCCAGCAGCTTGGTATCAGATTCTAGCACAGATACGCAGTATTTT. As protein: CASSLVSDSSTDTQYF. The chain uses TRBV5-1 and TRBJ2-3; D gene uncertain. Per germline, CDR1 SGHRS and CDR2 YFSETQ. The length of the CDR3 is 16 residues. V shed 0 bases and J shed 0 bases, with 11 bases lying between them.

This clonotype has a count of ten or more. The rearrangement joins TRBV12-3 or TRBV12-4 to TRBJ1-1; D gene unclear. V lost 6 bases and J 1 base, leaving 12 bases between the germline ends. This CDR3 spans 14 amino acids. For the CDR3, the DNA is TGTGCCAGCAGCGAATCGTCAGAGAACACTGAAGCTTTCTTT. Translating gives CASSESSENTEAFF.

In this sample, this clonotype turned up many times. The V call is TRBV12-3 or TRBV12-4, the J call TRBJ1-1; D ambiguous. The CDR3 is made up of 14 amino acids. V was clipped by 7 bases and J by 1 base, with 13 bases between them. The CDR3 bases are TGTGCCAGCACCCCTAATCGACAGAACACTGAAGCTTTCTTT. It yields the protein CASTPNRQNTEAFF.

This sequence joins TRBV5-1 and TRBJ2-5; the D is unclear. CDR3 length equals 14 residues. Per the germline V gene, CDR1 is SGHRS and CDR2 is YFSETQ. Trimming pared 7 bases from V and 1 base from J, leaving 14 bases between. The CDR3 DNA reads TGCGCCAGCTCCCGCGAGCTCACCCAAGAGACCCAGTACTTC. Amino acids: CASSRELTQETQYF.

The table lists this clonotype with many counts. This chain uses TRBV5-1 with TRBJ2-1, with D possibly being TRBD1 (5 bases). The CDR3 runs 15 residues. Trimming cost V 4 bases and J 4 bases, with 15 bases left between them. Per germline, CDR1 SGHRS and CDR2 YFSETQ. The CDR3 loop is CASSLGPGMYNEQFF. The CDR3 coding sequence is TGCGCCAGCAGCCTTGGCCCAGGGATGTACAATGAGCAGTTCTTC. Using reference TRBV5-1 and TRBJ2-1 for the parts outside the CDR3, the full variable domain is KAGVTQTPRYLIKTRGQQVTLSCSPISGHRSVSWYQQTPGQGLQFLFEYFSETQRNKGNFPGRFSGRQFSNSRSEMNVSTLELGDSALYLCASSLGPGMYNEQFFGPGTRLTVL.

This clonotype was detected ten times or more. The chain is built from TRBV10-3 and TRBJ2-2; tentatively, D is TRBD2 (6 bases). CDR3 size: 15 residues. Between the trimmed V and J ends, which lost 0 bases and 8 bases, there was a span of 13 bases. Germline loops: CDR1 ENHRY, CDR2 SYGVKD. The CDR3 reads CAISESRASAGELFF. The CDR3 DNA follows: TGTGCCATCAGTGAGTCGAGAGCTAGCGCGGGGGAGCTGTTTTTT.

This clonotype has ten or more counts. This sequence joins TRBV7-3 and TRBJ2-4, with D possibly being TRBD1 or TRBD2 (5 bases each). CDR1 and CDR2 (germline): SGHTA, FQGTGA. The V end lost 0 bases, the J end lost 2 bases, and 17 bases lay between the germline ends. This CDR3 contains 18 residues. CDR3 loop: CASSLTAWVEGPKNIQYF. CDR3 nucleotides: TGTGCCAGCAGCTTAACGGCGTGGGTTGAGGGACCCAAAAACATTCAGTACTTC. The entire variable domain, with the rest obtained from reference TRBV7-3 and TRBJ2-4, is as follows: GAGVSQTPSNKVTEKGKYVELRCDPISGHTALYWYRQSLGQGPEFLIYFQGTGAADDSGLPNDRFFAVRPEGSVSTLKIQRTERGDSAVYLCASSLTAWVEGPKNIQYFGAGTRLSVL.

This clonotype was seen many times. CDR3 in amino acids: CATQFGAVETQYF. CDR3 DNA sequence: TGTGCCACCCAATTCGGGGCCGTCGAGACCCAGTACTTC. The chain uses TRBV7-2 and TRBJ2-5; D is tentatively TRBD1 or TRBD2 (5 bases each). CDR1 is SGHTA and CDR2 is FQGNSA in the germline V gene. The CDR3 has 13 residues. The V and J ends lost 10 bases and 5 bases respectively, with 17 bases between them.

In this sample, this clonotype turned up a few times. The chain couples TRBV14 to TRBJ2-3; D is undetermined. Trimming cost V 2 bases and J 5 bases, with 20 bases left between them. The germline CDR1 and CDR2 sequences are SGHDN and FVKESK. CDR3 size: 17 residues. The chain's CDR3 is CASSQSREPRRIDTQYF. CDR3 bases: TGTGCCAGCAGCCAATCAAGGGAACCCAGGAGAATAGATACGCAGTATTTT.

This clonotype occurred many times. The chain carries TRBV5-1 and TRBJ1-1, with 7 bases identical to TRBD1. The CDR3 length is 14 residues. J gave up 4 bases and V 0 bases, and 3 bases lay outside the gene matches. Germline CDR1 is SGHRS and CDR2 is YFSETQ. The CDR3 protein is CASSLDAGGTEAFF. The DNA for the CDR3 is TGCGCCAGCAGCTTGGATGCAGGGGGCACTGAAGCTTTCTTT. The full variable domain, in which reference TRBV5-1 and TRBJ1-1 provide the parts outside the CDR3, is KAGVTQTPRYLIKTRGQQVTLSCSPISGHRSVSWYQQTPGQGLQFLFEYFSETQRNKGNFPGRFSGRQFSNSRSEMNVSTLELGDSALYLCASSLDAGGTEAFFGQGTRLTVV.

This clonotype was seen a few times. The CDR3 is CASSSHVEETQYF. The CDR3 DNA reads as TGTGCCAGCAGCTCCCACGTCGAGGAGACCCAGTACTTC. This chain connects TRBV11-1 to TRBJ2-5; D call uncertain. The CDR3 runs to 13 residues. CDR1 SGHAT and CDR2 FQDESV come from the germline V gene (reference sequence). V was trimmed by 4 bases and J by 5 bases, leaving 11 bases between them.

This clonotype was observed a few times. The genes are TRBV28 and TRBJ1-2; 7 bases are a match to TRBD1. Trimming cost V 3 bases and J 3 bases; bases outside gene matches: 19. Germline values: CDR1 MDHEN, CDR2 SYDVKM. There are 19 residues in the CDR3. In DNA form, the CDR3 reads TGTGCCAGCAGTTTGCTAATATCTCTTACAGGGGAGGTTGACTATGGCTACACCTTC. This encodes CASSLLISLTGEVDYGYTF.

This clonotype was counted ten times or more. The rearrangement uses TRBV4-3 and TRBJ2-6; unclear D gene. CDR3 length equals 16 residues. Deletions cut 0 bases from V and 4 bases from J, with 10 bases between. Germline CDR1 LGHNA, CDR2 YSLEER. This CDR3 reads CASSQDLLTGANVLTF. The CDR3 nucleotides read TGCGCCAGCAGCCAAGATTTGTTAACCGGGGCCAACGTCCTGACTTTC.

This clonotype was recorded a few times. The chain combines TRBV14 with TRBJ1-6; tentatively, D is TRBD1 (5 bases). Trimming removed 2 bases at V and 0 bases at J, with 8 bases between. Germline V gene lookup returns CDR1 SGHDN and CDR2 FVKESK. The CDR3 is 16 amino acids. CDR3 in DNA: TGTGCCAGCAGCCAAACAGGCCTCTCCTATAATTCACCCCTCCACTTT. Encoded protein: CASSQTGLSYNSPLHF.

With respect to this clonotype: A clone one base away is much larger, so this may be a read error. Likely a read error: the CDR3 ends without its conserved phenylalanine or tryptophan. The gene calls are TRBV29-1 and TRBJ1-1; 7 positions match TRBD1. In germline, CDR1 is SQVTM, CDR2 ANQGSEA. V trimming: 2 bases; J trimming: 7 bases; junction bases outside the gene matches: 10. This CDR3 contains 14 residues. As DNA, the CDR3 is TGCAGCGTTGAACCACAGGGGCCGATGGTTGAAGCTTTCTCT. This gives the protein CSVEPQGPMVEAFS.

There are a few counts of this clonotype. V gene TRBV3-1 combines with J gene TRBJ2-1, with 9 bases aligning to TRBD1. This CDR3 spans 17 amino acids. Unmatched junction bases numbered 11, after V lost 4 bases and J lost 4 bases. Germline assignment: CDR1 LGHDT and CDR2 YNNKEL (reference sequence). The CDR3 region has the DNA TGTGCCAGCAGCCCTTTAGGGACAGGGCCCAGATACAATGAGCAGTTCTTC. Its translation is CASSPLGTGPRYNEQFF.

Many counts were recorded for this clonotype. The chain carries TRBV12-3 or TRBV12-4 and TRBJ1-1; a weak D match, TRBD1 (6 bases). The V and J ends lost 4 bases and 3 bases respectively, with 12 bases between them. CDR3 size: 14 residues. The DNA for the CDR3 is TGTGCCAGCAGTTCCAGGGGCACGGACACTGAAGCTTTCTTT. This sequence encodes CASSSRGTDTEAFF.

This chain links TRBV5-1 with TRBJ2-4; D perhaps matches TRBD2 (6 bases). This CDR3 contains 18 residues. The V gene lost 0 bases and the J gene lost 0 bases, with 16 bases spanning the gap. Germline V lookup: CDR1 SGHRS, CDR2 YFSETQ. CDR3: CASSLAGTSSLAKNIQYF. The CDR3 nucleotides are TGCGCCAGCAGCTTGGCCGGGACTTCATCACTAGCCAAAAACATTCAGTACTTC.